This T cell receptor beta chain originates from a study of shared clonotypes between healthy human individuals. General observations from the study: Four donors had around 5% of their naive CD4 clonotypes in common.

Details on this clone: Antigen unknown.

V gave up 0 bases and J gave up 7 bases, with 24 bases separating them. CDR1 SGHTA and CDR2 FQGNSA come from the germline V gene. CDR3 length: 18 amino acids. Sequencing was at deep level. Several immunoSEQ 96-well plates shared each subset's DNA, each plate a replicate. Replicate PCRs from sorted subsets contained approximately 200 ng DNA, which is around 30,000 T cell genomes. Produced via immunoSEQ multiplex PCR; TCRdb's table is partial and in-frame only. The repertoire holds about 340,000 clones, around four fifths seen once, with about 10% in the top ten. The source material was memory CD4+ T cells sorted from blood. The subset was: CD45RA-negative fraction. This chain joins TRBV7-2 and TRBJ2-5, with D perhaps matching TRBD1 or TRBD2 (6 bases each). This sequence was found in a man aged 30-40 years in good health. The CDR3 here is CASSLAPPQQGLGGTQYF. As DNA, the CDR3 is TGTGCCAGCAGCTTAGCTCCACCCCAACAGGGTCTGGGGGGGACCCAGTACTTC.